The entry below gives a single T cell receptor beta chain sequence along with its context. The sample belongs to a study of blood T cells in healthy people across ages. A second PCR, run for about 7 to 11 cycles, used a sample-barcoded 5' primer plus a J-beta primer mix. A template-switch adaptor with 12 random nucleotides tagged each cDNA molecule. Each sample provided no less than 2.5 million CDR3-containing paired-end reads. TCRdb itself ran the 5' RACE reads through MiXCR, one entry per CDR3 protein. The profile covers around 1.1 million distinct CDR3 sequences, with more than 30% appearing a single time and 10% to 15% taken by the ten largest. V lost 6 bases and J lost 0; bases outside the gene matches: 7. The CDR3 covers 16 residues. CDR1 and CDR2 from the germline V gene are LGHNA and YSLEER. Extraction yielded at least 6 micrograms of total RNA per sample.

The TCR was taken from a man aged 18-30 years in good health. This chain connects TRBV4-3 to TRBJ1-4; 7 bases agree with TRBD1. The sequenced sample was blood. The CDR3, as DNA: TGCGCCAGCAGTCTAAACCAGGGGGCAACTAATGAAAAACTGTTTTTT. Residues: CASSLNQGATNEKLFF.